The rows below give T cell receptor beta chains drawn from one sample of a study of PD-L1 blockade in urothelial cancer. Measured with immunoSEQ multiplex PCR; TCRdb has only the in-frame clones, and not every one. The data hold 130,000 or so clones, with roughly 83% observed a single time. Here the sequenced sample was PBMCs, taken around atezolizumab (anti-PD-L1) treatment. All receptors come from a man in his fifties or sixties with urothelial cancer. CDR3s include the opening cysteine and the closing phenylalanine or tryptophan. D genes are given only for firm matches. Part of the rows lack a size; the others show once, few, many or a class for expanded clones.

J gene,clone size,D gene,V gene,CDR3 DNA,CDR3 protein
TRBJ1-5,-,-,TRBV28,TGTGCCAGCAGTGACCGGGTCCGGGATTTAGGCAATCAGCCCCAGCATTTT,CASSDRVRDLGNQPQHF
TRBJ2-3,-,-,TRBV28,TGTGCCAGCAGTTTTGGATTGCGCAGGGGCCACTCGGTTACGCAGTATTTT,CASSFGLRRGHSVTQYF
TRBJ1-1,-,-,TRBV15,TGTGCCACCAGCAGAGATGAGGGACAATCACACGGGGACACTGAAGCTTTCTTT,CATSRDEGQSHGDTEAFF
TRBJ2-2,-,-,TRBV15,TGTGCCACCAGCAGGGACTGGGGGGACACCGGGGAGCTGTTTTTT,CATSRDWGDTGELFF
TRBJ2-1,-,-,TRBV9,TGTGCCAGCAGCGTAGCGGGAGCGGTTCGGGATGAGCAGTTCTTC,CASSVAGAVRDEQFF
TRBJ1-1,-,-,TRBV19,TGTGCCAGTAGTATACTACGGACAAGGGGAACTGAAGCTTTCTTT,CASSILRTRGTEAFF
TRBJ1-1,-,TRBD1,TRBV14,TGTGCCAGCAGCTGGAGGGACAGGGGTAACACTGAAGCTTTCTTT,CASSWRDRGNTEAFF
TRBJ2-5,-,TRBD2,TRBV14,TGTGCCAGCAGCCAAGGACTAGCGACACAAGAGACCCAGTACTTC,CASSQGLATQETQYF
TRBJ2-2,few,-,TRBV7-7,TGTGCTAGCAGCCCAGGGCGGACGATAAACACCGGGGAGCTGTTTTTT,CASSPGRTINTGELFF
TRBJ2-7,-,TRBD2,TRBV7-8,TGTGCCAGCAGCCCTAAAACGCGATACGGACTAGCGGGAGGGCCGTACGAGCAGTACTTC,CASSPKTRYGLAGGPYEQYF
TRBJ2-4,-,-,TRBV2,TGTGCCAGCAGTGAAACAGGAGGGAAAAACATTCAGTACTTC,CASSETGGKNIQYF
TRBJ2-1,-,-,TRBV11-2,TGTGCCAGCAGGAGAGGGCCCGGCTCCTACAATGAGCAGTTCTTC,CASRRGPGSYNEQFF
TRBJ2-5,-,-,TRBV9,TGTGCCAGCAGCGTAGTGGGGAGTTCGGAGACCCAGTACTTC,CASSVVGSSETQYF
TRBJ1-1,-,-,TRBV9,TGTGCCAGCAGCGTAGAACCCGGGGGCACTGAAGCTTTCTTT,CASSVEPGGTEAFF
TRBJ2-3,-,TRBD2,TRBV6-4,TGTGCCAGCAGCGGACTAGCGGCCGGGGTGGATACGCAGTATTTT,CASSGLAAGVDTQYF
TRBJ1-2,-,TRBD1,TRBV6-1,TGTGCCAGGGGACAGGGAATAGGAGTAGGCTACACCTTC,CARGQGIGVGYTF
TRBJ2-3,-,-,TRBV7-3,TGTGCCAGCAGCTTCTTTAGCACAGATACGCAGTATTTT,CASSFFSTDTQYF
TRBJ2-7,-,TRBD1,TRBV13,TGTGCCAGCAGCTTGCGACAGGGAAACTACGAGCAGTACTTC,CASSLRQGNYEQYF
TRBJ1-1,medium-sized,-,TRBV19,TGTGCCAGTAGGGATCCCGGGAGGAACACTGAAGCTTTCTTT,CASRDPGRNTEAFF
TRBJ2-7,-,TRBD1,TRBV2,TGTGCCAGCAGCTTTGTCCCCTCTCGGGACAGGGTTAACGAGCAGTACTTC,CASSFVPSRDRVNEQYF
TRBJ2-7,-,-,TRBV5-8,TGTGCCAGCAGCTGGGGGGTTTCTAGCTCCTACGAGCAGTACTTC,CASSWGVSSSYEQYF
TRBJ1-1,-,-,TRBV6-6,TGTGCCAGCAGTTACACTATGTGGGACACTGAAGCTTTCTTT,CASSYTMWDTEAFF
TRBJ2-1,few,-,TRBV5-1,TGCGCCTCCAACCGGGACTTGACCCAGACCAATGAGCAGTTCTTC,CASNRDLTQTNEQFF
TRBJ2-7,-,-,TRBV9,TGTGCCAGCAGCGTCCTTGGTGAGGAGCAGTACTTC,CASSVLGEEQYF
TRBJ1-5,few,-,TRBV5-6,TGTGCCAGCAGCTTTGGGACTGGCAATCAGCCCCAGCATTTT,CASSFGTGNQPQHF
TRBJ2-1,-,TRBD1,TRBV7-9,TGTGCCAGCAGCTTAAAGGGACAGGGGAATGAGCAGTTCTTC,CASSLKGQGNEQFF
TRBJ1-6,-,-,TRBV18,TGTGCCAGCTCACGAGACGGGGGATATAATTCACCCCTCCACTTT,CASSRDGGYNSPLHF
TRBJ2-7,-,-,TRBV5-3,TGTGCCAGAAGCTTGGCCCAATACGAGCAGTACTTC,CARSLAQYEQYF
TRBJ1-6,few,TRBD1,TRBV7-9,TGTGCCGGTAGGACTCAGGGGGCTAATTCACCCCTCCACTTT,CAGRTQGANSPLHF
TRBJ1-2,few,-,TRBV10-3,TGTGCCATCAGTACCCCAGGTTCTGGCTACACCTTC,CAISTPGSGYTF
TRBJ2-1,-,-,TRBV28,TGTGCCAGCAGTTTGGGGCAGCCCCGTGGGCAGTTCTTC,CASSLGQPRGQFF
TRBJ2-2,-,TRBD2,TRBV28,TGTGCCAGCAGGGTTAAAACTAGCGGGATCCCCGGGGAGCTGTTTTTT,CASRVKTSGIPGELFF
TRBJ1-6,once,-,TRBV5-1,TGCGCCAGCAGCTTGGGAGGTTCGGGGGGGGCCGCAGGGTCACCCCTCCACTTT,CASSLGGSGGAAGSPLHF
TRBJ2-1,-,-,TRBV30,TGTGCCTGGAGTGGAGTCTATGAGCGGACGCAGTTCTTC,CAWSGVYERTQFF
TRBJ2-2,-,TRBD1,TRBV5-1,TGCGCCAGCAGCTACGGGACAGAGAACACCGGGGAGCTGTTTTTT,CASSYGTENTGELFF